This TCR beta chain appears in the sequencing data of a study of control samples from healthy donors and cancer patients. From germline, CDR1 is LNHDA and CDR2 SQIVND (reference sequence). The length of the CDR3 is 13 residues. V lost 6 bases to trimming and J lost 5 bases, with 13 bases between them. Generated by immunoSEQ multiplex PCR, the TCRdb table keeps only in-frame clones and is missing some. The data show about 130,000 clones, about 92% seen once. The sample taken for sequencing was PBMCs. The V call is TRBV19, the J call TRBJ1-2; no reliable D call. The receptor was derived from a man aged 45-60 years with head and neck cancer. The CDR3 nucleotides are TGTGCCAGTAGCTCGGCCCTTAGGTATGGCTACACCTTC. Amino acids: CASSSALRYGYTF.